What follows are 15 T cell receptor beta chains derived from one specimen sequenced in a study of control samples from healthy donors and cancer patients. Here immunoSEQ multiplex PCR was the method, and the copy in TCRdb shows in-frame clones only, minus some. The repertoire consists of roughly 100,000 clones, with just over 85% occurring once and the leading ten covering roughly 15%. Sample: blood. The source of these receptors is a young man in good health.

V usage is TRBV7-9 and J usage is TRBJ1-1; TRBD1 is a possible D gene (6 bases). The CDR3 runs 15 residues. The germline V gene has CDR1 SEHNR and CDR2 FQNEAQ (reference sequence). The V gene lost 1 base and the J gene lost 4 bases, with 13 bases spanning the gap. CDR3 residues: CASSLVGGGGTEAFF. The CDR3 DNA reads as TGTGCCAGCAGCTTAGTTGGGGGAGGGGGCACTGAAGCTTTCTTT. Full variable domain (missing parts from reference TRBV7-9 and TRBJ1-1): DTGVSQNPRHKITKRGQNVTFRCDPISEHNRLYWYRQTLGQGPEFLTYFQNEAQLEKSRLLSDRFSAERPKGSFSTLEIQRTEQGDSAMYLCASSLVGGGGTEAFFGQGTRLTVV.

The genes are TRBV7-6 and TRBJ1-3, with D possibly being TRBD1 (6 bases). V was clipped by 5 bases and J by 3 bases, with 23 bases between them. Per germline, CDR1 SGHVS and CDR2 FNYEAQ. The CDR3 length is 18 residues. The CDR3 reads CASSHRLGTRDSGNTIYF. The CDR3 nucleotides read TGTGCCAGCAGCCATCGGTTAGGGACACGCGACAGTGGAAACACCATATATTTT.

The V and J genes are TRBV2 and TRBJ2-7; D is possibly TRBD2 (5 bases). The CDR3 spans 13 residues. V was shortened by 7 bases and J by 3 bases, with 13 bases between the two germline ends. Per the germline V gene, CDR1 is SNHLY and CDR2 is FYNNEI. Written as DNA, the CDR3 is TGTGCCAGCAATATCGACTACAGCTACGAGCAGTACTTC. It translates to CASNIDYSYEQYF.

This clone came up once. This CDR3 reads CASKAPNTGELFF. DNA for the CDR3: TGCGCCAGCAAAGCCCCGAACACCGGGGAGCTGTTTTTT. The chain carries TRBV4-1 and TRBJ2-2, with unresolved D. CDR1 is MGHRA and CDR2 is YSYEKL in the germline V gene. V gave up 7 bases and J gave up 0 bases, with 6 bases separating them. The CDR3 runs 13 residues.

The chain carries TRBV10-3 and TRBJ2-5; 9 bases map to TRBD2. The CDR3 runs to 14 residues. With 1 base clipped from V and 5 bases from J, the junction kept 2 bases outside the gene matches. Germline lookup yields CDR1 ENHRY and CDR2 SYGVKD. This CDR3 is CAISELAGVETQYF. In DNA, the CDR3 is TGTGCCATCAGTGAGTTAGCGGGAGTGGAGACCCAGTACTTC.

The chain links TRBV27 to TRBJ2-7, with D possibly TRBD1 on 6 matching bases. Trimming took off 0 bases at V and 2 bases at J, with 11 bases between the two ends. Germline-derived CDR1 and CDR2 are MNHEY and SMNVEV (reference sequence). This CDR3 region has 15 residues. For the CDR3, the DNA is TGTGCCAGCAGTTTATCTCTGGACAGAGCCTACGAGCAGTACTTC. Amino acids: CASSLSLDRAYEQYF.

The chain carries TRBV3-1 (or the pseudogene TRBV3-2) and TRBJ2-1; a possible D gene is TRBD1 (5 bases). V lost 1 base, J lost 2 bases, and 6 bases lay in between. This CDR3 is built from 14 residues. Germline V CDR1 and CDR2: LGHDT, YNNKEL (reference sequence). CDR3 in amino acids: CASSQGTPYNEQFF. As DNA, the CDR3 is TGTGCCAGCAGCCAAGGGACACCCTACAATGAGCAGTTCTTC.

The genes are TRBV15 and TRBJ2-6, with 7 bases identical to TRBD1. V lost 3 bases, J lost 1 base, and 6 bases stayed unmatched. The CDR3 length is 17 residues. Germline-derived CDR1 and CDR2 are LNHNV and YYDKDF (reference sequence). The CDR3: CATSSTTGASGANVLTF. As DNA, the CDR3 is TGTGCCACCAGCAGTACCACAGGGGCTTCTGGGGCCAACGTCCTGACTTTC.

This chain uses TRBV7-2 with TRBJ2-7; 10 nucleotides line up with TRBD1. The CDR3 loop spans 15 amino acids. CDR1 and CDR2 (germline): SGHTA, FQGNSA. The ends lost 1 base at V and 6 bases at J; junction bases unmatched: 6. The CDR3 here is CASSLDGTGEGEQYF. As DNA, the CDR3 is TGTGCCAGCAGCTTAGACGGGACAGGGGAAGGCGAGCAGTACTTC.

The CDR3 loop is CAAAIVGVDEQFF. DNA for the CDR3: TGTGCCGCAGCGATAGTGGGAGTGGATGAGCAGTTCTTC. The J gene is TRBJ2-1, the V gene TRBV6-5; tentative D call: TRBD2 (5 bases). The CDR3 spans 13 residues. V lost 11 bases to trimming and J lost 8 bases, with 19 bases between them. Germline CDR1 MNHEY, CDR2 SVGAGI.

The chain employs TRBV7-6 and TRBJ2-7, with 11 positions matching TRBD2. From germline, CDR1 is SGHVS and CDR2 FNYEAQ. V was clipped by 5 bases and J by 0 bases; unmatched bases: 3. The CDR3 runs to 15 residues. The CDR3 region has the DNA TGTGCCAGCAGCCCACTAGCGGGGGTCTCCTACGAGCAGTACTTC. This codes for CASSPLAGVSYEQYF.

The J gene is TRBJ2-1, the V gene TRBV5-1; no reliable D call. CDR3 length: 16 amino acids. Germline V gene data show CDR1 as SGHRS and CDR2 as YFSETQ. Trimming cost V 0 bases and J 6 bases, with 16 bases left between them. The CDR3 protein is CASSLAVESLPNEQFF. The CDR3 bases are TGCGCCAGCAGCTTGGCGGTAGAATCCCTTCCCAATGAGCAGTTCTTC.

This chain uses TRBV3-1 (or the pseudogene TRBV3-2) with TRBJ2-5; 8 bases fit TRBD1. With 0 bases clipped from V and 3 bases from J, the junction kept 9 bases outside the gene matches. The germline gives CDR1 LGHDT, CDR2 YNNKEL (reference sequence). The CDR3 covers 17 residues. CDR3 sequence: CASSQEDRDRLEETQYF. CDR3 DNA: TGTGCCAGCAGCCAAGAGGACCGGGACAGGCTGGAAGAGACCCAGTACTTC.

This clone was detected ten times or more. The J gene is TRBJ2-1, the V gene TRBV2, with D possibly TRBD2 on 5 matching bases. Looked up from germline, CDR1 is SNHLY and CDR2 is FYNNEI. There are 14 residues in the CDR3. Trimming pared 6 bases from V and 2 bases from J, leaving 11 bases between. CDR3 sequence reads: CASRATGTYNEQFF. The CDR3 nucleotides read TGTGCCAGCAGAGCTACCGGGACCTACAATGAGCAGTTCTTC.

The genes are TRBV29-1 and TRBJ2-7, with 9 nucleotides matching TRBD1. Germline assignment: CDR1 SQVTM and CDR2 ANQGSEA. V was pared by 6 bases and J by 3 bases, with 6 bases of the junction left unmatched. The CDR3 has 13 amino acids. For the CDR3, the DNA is TGCAGCGTGGCGGGACAGGGCTTCTACGAGCAGTACTTC. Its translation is CSVAGQGFYEQYF.